This TCR beta chain emerged from a study of shared T cell receptors in the human thymus. The CDR3 length is 13 residues. Germline V gene lookup returns CDR1 MDHEN and CDR2 SYDVKM. Between the trimmed V and J ends, which lost 6 bases and 3 bases, there was a span of 9 bases. Profiling relied on immunoSEQ multiplex PCR, and the TCRdb table lists in-frame clones only, not all of them. The sample includes 550,000 to 800,000 clones, approximately 83% of them seen just once. The same sample was also used in a study of human thymus T cells.

The chain has TRBV28 and TRBJ2-1; D gene uncertain. This receptor was taken from a girl under three years old with a congenital heart defect. The material sequenced was thymocytes. As DNA, the CDR3 is TGTGCCAGCAGCGCGAAATTCTACAATGAGCAGTTCTTC. Protein: CASSAKFYNEQFF.